The clone carrying this T cell receptor (beta chain) was recorded many times. Antigen unknown. This sample is part of a study of blood T cells in healthy people across ages. Study-level information: About one barcoded beta molecule per two T cells came from capture by template switching.

A second PCR of 7 to 11 cycles used a sample-barcoded 5' primer and a J-beta primer mix. TCRdb re-derived calls from the 5' RACE reads in MiXCR, one entry per CDR3 protein. The sample includes approximately 810,000 distinct CDR3 sequences, about 28% of them seen just once. Study findings and constraints: Measured against age, TCR beta diversity per million T cells decreased in a roughly linear manner.

The sequenced material came from blood. This clonotype originated in an elderly woman in good health.

The CDR3: CSARERGALYGYTF. In DNA form, the CDR3 reads TGCAGTGCTAGAGAACGGGGGGCCCTCTATGGCTACACCTTC. This chain joins TRBV20-1 and TRBJ1-2, with D possibly TRBD1 on 6 matching bases. With 0 bases removed from V and 4 bases from J, the gap between germline ends came to 12 bases. CDR3 length: 14 residues. Germline lookup yields CDR1 DFQATT and CDR2 SNEGSKA (reference sequence).